This T cell receptor (beta chain) is from a study of a mutant IDH1 vaccine in newly diagnosed glioma. Overall study context: Before enrollment, patients got radiotherapy alone, temozolomide alone, or mostly the combination.

This clone has more than one count but fewer than ten. The antigen remains unidentified. TCRdb keeps only in-frame clones here, not all; method: immunoSEQ multiplex PCR. Of roughly 86,000 clones in the sample, more than 80% were seen once. Time point specified: week 47, end of study. The investigators gave 300 ug of mutant IDH1 20-mer peptide in each vaccine dose, together with topical imiquimod. Germline trimming cut 2 bases from V and 5 bases from J; bases unmatched to any gene: 5. The CDR3 spans 15 residues. CDR1 is SGHTA and CDR2 is FQGNSA in the germline V gene. The chain joins TRBV7-2 to TRBJ1-4, with 7 nucleotides matching TRBD1. Sequences were derived from PBMCs, sampled from a glioma patient whose treatment included an IDH1 peptide vaccine. The TCR sequence derives from a middle-aged man with glioma. The CDR3 sequence: CASSLSTGPNEKLFF. CDR3 sequence (DNA): TGTGCCAGCAGCTTATCGACAGGGCCCAATGAAAAACTGTTTTTT. The variable domain in full, with the rest retrieved from reference TRBV7-2 and TRBJ1-4, is GAGVSQSPSNKVTEKGKDVELRCDPISGHTALYWYRQSLGQGLEFLIYFQGNSAPDKSGLPSDRFSAERTGGSVSTLTIQRTQQEDSAVYLCASSLSTGPNEKLFFGSGTQLSVL.